Below are 15 T cell receptor beta chains sequenced from a single sample in a study of regulatory T cells in long-lasting Graves disease. Libraries of TCR beta came from iRepertoire HTBI primers plus Arm-PCR of CDR3 regions. In TCRdb, the multiplex PCR reads were re-called with MiXCR into one record per CDR3 protein. The sample consists of some 460,000 distinct CDR3 sequences, roughly 17% of them appearing once. Indicated time point: newly diagnosed GD, antithyroid drugs for less than 3 months. The TCR library was prepared using RNA isolated from PBMCs. These sequences were also reported in another study, on T cells in Graves' hyperthyroidism and ophthalmopathy.

The starting material was peripheral blood mononuclear cells (PBMCs), obtained at new diagnosis, from a patient treated with antithyroid drugs. All receptors derive from a man aged 40-49 years with Graves disease.

The rearrangement links TRBV29-1 to TRBJ2-1; D gene ambiguous. Germline loops: CDR1 SQVTM, CDR2 ANQGSEA. Trimming removed 6 bases from V and 5 bases from J, with 20 bases in between. This CDR3 is built from 15 residues. CDR3 sequence: CSVEKWGDLDNEQFF. The CDR3 nucleotides read TGCAGCGTCGAAAAGTGGGGTGATTTGGACAATGAGCAGTTCTTC.

The rearrangement uses TRBV7-3 and TRBJ2-2, with TRBD2 as a possible D gene (6 bases). The CDR3 has 14 amino acids. The germline CDR1 and CDR2 sequences are SGHTA and FQGTGA. With 2 bases removed from V and 8 bases from J, the gap between germline ends came to 12 bases. The CDR3 DNA reads as TGTGCCAGCAGCTTATCGGAGGGCTGGGGGGAGCTGTTTTTT. Residues: CASSLSEGWGELFF.

This clonotype has only one observation. Just one base apart from a much larger clone, this may be a read error. The V call is TRBV6-1, the J call TRBJ2-2, with 10 positions matching TRBD1. The CDR3 runs to 17 residues. CDR1 and CDR2 (germline): MNHNS, SASEGT. Unmatched junction bases numbered 5, after V lost 3 bases and J lost 1 base. The CDR3 reads CASSESGTGVNTGELFF. CDR3 bases: TGTGCCAGCAGTGAGTCAGGGACAGGGGTGAACACCGGGGAGCTGTTTTTT.

This clonotype was detected ten times or more. In nucleotides, the CDR3 is TGTGCCAGCAGTCCGCAACAGGGGGCGGAAGAGCAGTACTTC. This codes for CASSPQQGAEEQYF. This chain connects TRBV28 to TRBJ2-7, with TRBD1 matching over 9 bases. This CDR3 is 14 amino acids long. The germline gives CDR1 MDHEN, CDR2 SYDVKM. J gave up 7 bases and V 5 bases, and 9 bases lay outside the gene matches.

The chain joins TRBV19 to TRBJ1-2, with D possibly matching TRBD1 (5 bases). CDR3 length: 14 amino acids. The germline V and J ends were trimmed by 7 bases and 6 bases, with 18 bases remaining between them. The V gene's germline CDR1 is LNHDA and CDR2 SQIVND (reference sequence). In DNA, the CDR3 is TGTGCCAGTACCGAGTGGGGCAGGGATCATGGCTACACCTTC. It translates to CASTEWGRDHGYTF.

This clonotype was seen ten or more times. The CDR3 coding sequence is TGTGCCAGCATTCAGGCGCGGGGAGATACGCAGTATTTT. Protein product: CASIQARGDTQYF. The chain couples TRBV6-1 to TRBJ2-3, with a weak D call TRBD2 (6 bases). Trimming shortened V by 7 bases and J by 5 bases, and 13 bases separated the two germline ends. This CDR3 is built from 13 residues. The V gene's germline CDR1 is MNHNS and CDR2 SASEGT.

This sequence joins TRBV7-2 and TRBJ2-5, with 8 bases matching TRBD1. Germline values: CDR1 SGHTA, CDR2 FQGNSA. V trimming: 5 bases; J trimming: 6 bases; junction bases outside the gene matches: 11. The CDR3 loop spans 15 amino acids. The CDR3 loop reads CASSPAGQGIKTQYF. In nucleotides, the CDR3 is TGTGCCAGCAGCCCAGCTGGACAGGGAATTAAGACCCAGTACTTC.

This clonotype appeared many times. This rearrangement joins TRBV30 to TRBJ1-2; D is unresolved. V lost 1 base and J 3 bases, leaving 0 bases between the germline ends. Germline values: CDR1 GTSNPN, CDR2 SVGIG (reference sequence). The CDR3 length is 10 residues. The CDR3 is CAWSDYGYTF. DNA of the CDR3: TGTGCCTGGAGTGACTATGGCTACACCTTC.

The V gene is TRBV24-1, the J gene TRBJ2-3; D is ambiguous. The CDR3 totals 13 residues. Between the trimmed V and J ends, which lost 0 bases and 4 bases, there was a span of 4 bases. From germline, CDR1 is KGHDR and CDR2 SFDVKD. DNA of the CDR3: TGTGCCACCAGTGATTTGCAATCAGATACGCAGTATTTT. It translates to CATSDLQSDTQYF.

This clonotype showed up many times. The chain has TRBV28 and TRBJ2-3, with TRBD1 matching over 8 bases. The CDR3 runs 15 residues. Trimming removed 2 bases from V and 10 bases from J; junction bases left unmatched: 11. The germline V gene has CDR1 MDHEN and CDR2 SYDVKM. In DNA form, the CDR3 reads TGTGCCAGCAGTTTAGCAGCGTCTGCACAGGGGGCGCAGTATTTT. It translates to CASSLAASAQGAQYF.

The chain uses TRBV12-3 or TRBV12-4 and TRBJ2-7; 8 positions match TRBD1. The CDR3 consists of 15 residues. J gave up 2 bases and V 4 bases, and 7 bases lay outside the gene matches. This CDR3 is CASSWGGTGTYEQYF. In DNA form, the CDR3 reads TGTGCCAGCAGTTGGGGCGGGACAGGCACCTACGAGCAGTACTTC.

This clonotype was observed many times. The chain links TRBV18 to TRBJ1-2; tentative D call: TRBD1 (6 bases). With 2 bases removed from V and 3 bases from J, the gap between germline ends came to 10 bases. Germline V gene lookup returns CDR1 KGHSH and CDR2 LQKENI. This CDR3 spans 14 amino acids. The CDR3 sequence: CASSPNRVDYGYTF. The DNA for the CDR3 is TGTGCCAGCTCACCAAACAGGGTCGACTATGGCTACACCTTC.

The rearrangement links TRBV6-1 to TRBJ1-5; D perhaps matches TRBD1 (5 bases). Trimming cost V 8 bases and J 0 bases, with 20 bases left between them. The CDR3 runs to 17 residues. The germline gives CDR1 MNHNS, CDR2 SASEGT. The DNA of the CDR3 is TGTGCCAGCCTAGGTCGGCAGGGAGCCTATAGCAATCAGCCCCAGCATTTT. Translated, it gives CASLGRQGAYSNQPQHF.

This clonotype was counted only a few times. V is TRBV6-1 and J is TRBJ1-5, with 7 bases lining up with TRBD1. Germline values: CDR1 MNHNS, CDR2 SASEGT. V lost 6 bases and J lost 7; bases outside the gene matches: 12. The CDR3 runs 15 residues. The DNA for the CDR3 is TGTGCCAGCAGCCTGACAGGGACAGTAGGCCAGCCCCAGCATTTT. It yields the protein CASSLTGTVGQPQHF.

This clonotype was observed many times. This chain joins TRBV2 and TRBJ2-1, with 11 positions matching TRBD1. V lost 8 bases and J lost 4; bases outside the gene matches: 7. The CDR3 is 15 amino acids. CDR1 is SNHLY and CDR2 is FYNNEI in the germline V gene. The CDR3 region has the DNA TGTGCCAGCTCTCAGGACAGGGGGCTTTACAATGAGCAGTTCTTC. It is translated as CASSQDRGLYNEQFF.